One and the same sample provided the 18 T cell receptor beta chains below, sequenced in a study of blood T cell repertoires in COVID-19. Measured with immunoSEQ multiplex PCR; TCRdb has only the in-frame clones, and not every one. This table holds 90,000 to 100,000 clones, 89% found once. What was sequenced was peripheral blood. These receptors all stem from a man aged 55 to 69 with COVID-19, enrolled during active disease.

The rearrangement links TRBV6-2 or TRBV6-3 to TRBJ1-2; D unresolved. The CDR3 is made up of 12 amino acids. Trimming stripped 4 bases from V and 4 bases from J, with 7 bases between. Germline CDR1 MNHEY, CDR2 SVGEGT. The CDR3 sequence is CASSSGSYGYTF. The CDR3 nucleotides read TGTGCCAGCAGTTCTGGCAGCTATGGCTACACCTTC.

J is TRBJ1-4 and V is TRBV18, with D tentatively TRBD1 (6 bases). The CDR3 is 13 residues long. CDR1 KGHSH and CDR2 LQKENI come from the germline V gene. V gave up 8 bases and J gave up 3 bases, with 10 bases separating them. For the CDR3, the DNA is TGTGCCAGCACCGGGACACCTAATGAAAAACTGTTTTTT. As protein: CASTGTPNEKLFF.

This chain connects TRBV19 to TRBJ2-1; TRBD2 matches at 8 bases. Looked up from germline, CDR1 is LNHDA and CDR2 is SQIVND (reference sequence). The length of the CDR3 is 13 residues. The V and J ends lost 6 bases and 10 bases, in that order; junction bases with no gene match: 8. The CDR3 spells CASSPGGPREQFF. The CDR3 DNA reads TGTGCCAGTAGCCCGGGAGGGCCGAGGGAGCAGTTCTTC. Filled out from reference TRBV19 and TRBJ2-1, the complete variable domain reads DGGITQSPKYLFRKEGQNVTLSCEQNLNHDAMYWYRQDPGQGLRLIYYSQIVNDFQKGDIAEGYSVSREKKESFPLTVTSAQKNPTAFYLCASSPGGPREQFFGPGTRLTVL.

The rearrangement joins TRBV11-1 to TRBJ2-2; 7 positions match TRBD1. With 6 bases clipped from V and 4 bases from J, the junction kept 8 bases outside the gene matches. Germline CDR1 reads SGHAT; CDR2 reads FQDESV (reference sequence). The CDR3 extends over 15 amino acids. CDR3 nucleotide sequence: TGTGCCAGCAGTTATACTCAGGGGGTCACCGGGGAGCTGTTTTTT. This encodes CASSYTQGVTGELFF.

The V gene is TRBV9, the J gene TRBJ1-4; 10 bases match TRBD1. There are 15 residues in the CDR3. Trimming removed 3 bases from V and 8 bases from J; junction bases left unmatched: 7. CDR1 and CDR2 from the germline V gene are SGDLS and YYNGEE. The CDR3 DNA reads TGTGCCAGCAGCGGCCGGGACAGGGGAGACGAAAAACTGTTTTTT. It is translated as CASSGRDRGDEKLFF.

J is TRBJ1-6 and V is TRBV3-1 (or the pseudogene TRBV3-2); tentatively, D is TRBD1 (5 bases). The germline V gene encodes CDR1 LGHDT and CDR2 YNNKEL (reference sequence). This CDR3 has 15 residues. V was pared by 1 base and J by 8 bases, with 12 bases between. The CDR3 here is CASSQGQGSYSPLHF. CDR3 coding DNA: TGTGCCAGCAGCCAAGGGCAGGGTTCTTATTCACCCCTCCACTTT.

The chain joins TRBV18 to TRBJ2-5; 9 bases line up with TRBD1. V was pared by 6 bases and J by 1 base, with 3 bases of the junction left unmatched. This CDR3 comprises 14 residues. Per germline, CDR1 KGHSH and CDR2 LQKENI. CDR3 sequence: CASSWDRVQETQYF. CDR3 in DNA: TGTGCCAGCTCTTGGGACAGGGTCCAAGAGACCCAGTACTTC.

This CDR3 is CASSSGGTGLVNTQYF. CDR3 in DNA: TGTGCCAGCAGCTCTGGCGGGACAGGGTTGGTCAATACGCAGTATTTT. The rearrangement links TRBV5-6 to TRBJ2-3, with 9 bases aligning to TRBD1. Germline trimming cut 3 bases from V and 7 bases from J; bases unmatched to any gene: 12. This CDR3 contains 16 residues. CDR1 is SGHDT, CDR2 YYEEEE, per germline.

The chain links TRBV6-5 to TRBJ1-1; a possible D gene is TRBD1 (5 bases). The CDR3 length is 12 residues. V was trimmed by 4 bases and J by 5 bases, leaving 8 bases between them. Germline V gene sequence: CDR1 MNHEY, CDR2 SVGAGI. The CDR3 protein is CASSWGETEAFF. The CDR3 coding sequence is TGTGCCAGCAGTTGGGGGGAGACTGAAGCTTTCTTT.

The chain carries TRBV12-3 or TRBV12-4 and TRBJ2-1; 12 nucleotides align to TRBD2. Germline trimming cut 7 bases from V and 14 bases from J; bases unmatched to any gene: 9. This CDR3 contains 13 residues. CDR3 region: CASTLGLAGGKFF. The CDR3 nucleotides are TGTGCCAGCACCCTAGGGCTAGCGGGAGGGAAGTTCTTC.

The J gene is TRBJ2-3, the V gene TRBV10-2, with 14 bases that match TRBD2. The trim removed 9 bases at V and 0 bases at J, leaving 17 bases unmatched. This CDR3 contains 20 residues. Germline CDR1 is WSHSY and CDR2 is SAAADI. The CDR3 nucleotides read TGCGCCAGTGGGGGGAGGGCTGGACTAGCGGGAGGCTCCAGCACAGATACGCAGTATTTT. Protein: CASGGRAGLAGGSSTDTQYF.

The rearrangement links TRBV18 to TRBJ2-1; 12 bases agree with TRBD2. The CDR3 extends over 20 amino acids. J gave up 0 bases and V 3 bases, and 12 bases lay outside the gene matches. Germline loops: CDR1 KGHSH, CDR2 LQKENI. The CDR3 bases are TGTGCCAGCTCACCGTGGGCCACTAGCGGGAGGATCAGCTCCTACAATGAGCAGTTCTTC. The encoded protein is CASSPWATSGRISSYNEQFF.

The CDR3 sequence is CASSQAGYGYTF. CDR3 DNA: TGTGCCAGCAGCCAAGCGGGCTATGGCTACACCTTC. This chain joins TRBV3-1 (or the pseudogene TRBV3-2) and TRBJ1-2; D uncertain. V lost 1 base, J lost 4 bases, and 4 bases lay in between. Germline CDR1 LGHDT, CDR2 YNNKEL (reference sequence). The CDR3 is made up of 12 amino acids.

The chain has TRBV7-9 and TRBJ1-1; the match to TRBD1 covers 11 bases. V shed 5 bases and J 4 bases; nucleotides not matched to a gene: 9. Germline V gene lookup returns CDR1 SEHNR and CDR2 FQNEAQ (reference sequence). This CDR3 spans 16 amino acids. In nucleotides, the CDR3 is TGTGCCAGCAGCCAGGGACAGGGGGTTGGAGGCACTGAAGCTTTCTTT. As protein: CASSQGQGVGGTEAFF.

The CDR3, as DNA: TGCGCCAGCAGCCAAGACCCCGGACTAGCGGGAGACGTAGATACGCAGTATTTT. Translating gives CASSQDPGLAGDVDTQYF. J is TRBJ2-3 and V is TRBV4-3; 13 bases agree with TRBD2. V was clipped by 0 bases and J by 5 bases; unmatched bases: 8. The CDR3 loop spans 18 amino acids. Germline V lookup: CDR1 LGHNA, CDR2 YSLEER.

V gene TRBV5-1 combines with J gene TRBJ2-7; 12 bases agree with TRBD2. The CDR3 sequence is 17 residues long. CDR1 and CDR2 from the germline V gene are SGHRS and YFSETQ. V lost 4 bases, J lost 4 bases, and 12 bases stayed unmatched. CDR3: CASSRGLTSGSGYEQYF. CDR3 DNA sequence: TGCGCCAGCAGCAGGGGGCTGACTAGCGGGAGCGGATACGAGCAGTACTTC.

This clone was detected only a few times. This chain uses TRBV3-1 (or the pseudogene TRBV3-2) with TRBJ2-2, with unresolved D. Deletions cut 5 bases from V and 1 base from J, with 8 bases between. CDR1 and CDR2 (germline): LGHDT, YNNKEL (reference sequence). The CDR3 is made up of 14 amino acids. The CDR3 protein is CASSKTVNTGELFF. The DNA of the CDR3 is TGTGCCAGCAGCAAGACTGTGAACACCGGGGAGCTGTTTTTT.

CDR3 nucleotide sequence: TGTGCCAGCAGCGTCGGGGGGGAAGGTGGAAACACCATATATTTT. Translating it yields CASSVGGEGGNTIYF. The rearrangement uses TRBV11-2 and TRBJ1-3; the D gene is possibly TRBD1 (5 bases). Germline assignment: CDR1 SGHAT and CDR2 FQNNGV. The CDR3 spans 15 residues. The V end was cut by 5 bases, the J end by 3 bases, with 14 bases between.